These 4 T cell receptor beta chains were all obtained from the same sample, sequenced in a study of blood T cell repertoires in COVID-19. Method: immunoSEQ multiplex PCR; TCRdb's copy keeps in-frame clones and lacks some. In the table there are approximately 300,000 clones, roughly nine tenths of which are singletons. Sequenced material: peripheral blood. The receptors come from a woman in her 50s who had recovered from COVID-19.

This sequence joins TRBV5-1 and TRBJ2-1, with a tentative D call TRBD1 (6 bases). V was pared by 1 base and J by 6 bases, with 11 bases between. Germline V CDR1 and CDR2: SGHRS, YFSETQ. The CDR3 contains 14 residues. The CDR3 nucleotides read TGCGCCAGCAGCTTGACAGGGCAGTTCAATGAGCAGTTCTTC. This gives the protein CASSLTGQFNEQFF.

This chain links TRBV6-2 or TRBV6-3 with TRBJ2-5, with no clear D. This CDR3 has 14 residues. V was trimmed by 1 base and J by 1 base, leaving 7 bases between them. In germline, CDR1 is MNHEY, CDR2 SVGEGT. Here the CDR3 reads CASSYWAAQETQYF. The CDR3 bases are TGTGCCAGCAGTTACTGGGCAGCCCAAGAGACCCAGTACTTC.

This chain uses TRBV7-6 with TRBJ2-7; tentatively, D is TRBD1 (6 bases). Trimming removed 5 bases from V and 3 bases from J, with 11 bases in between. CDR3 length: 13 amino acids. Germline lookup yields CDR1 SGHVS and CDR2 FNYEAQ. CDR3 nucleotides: TGTGCCAGCAGCCATCTACAGGGCTACGAGCAGTACTTC. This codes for CASSHLQGYEQYF.

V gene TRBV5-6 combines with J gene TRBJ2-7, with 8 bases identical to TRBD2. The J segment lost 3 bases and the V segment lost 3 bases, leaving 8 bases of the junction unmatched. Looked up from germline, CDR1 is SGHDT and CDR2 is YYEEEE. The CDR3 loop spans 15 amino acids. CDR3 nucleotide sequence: TGTGCCAGCAGCTCCGATACCGGGACTAGCTACGAGCAGTACTTC. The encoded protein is CASSSDTGTSYEQYF.